This section outlines one T cell receptor beta chain sequence together with its context. The antigen remains undetermined. Read coverage stops 3 residues before the CDR3 terminus; the germline J gene supplies the remainder. This sample stems from a study of T cell clonality in common variable immunodeficiency. The germline V gene has CDR1 GTSNPN and CDR2 SVGIG (reference sequence). Trimming cost V 2 bases and J 7 bases, with 17 bases left between them. The CDR3 runs 15 residues. Assay used: immunoSEQ multiplex PCR; TCRdb lists only in-frame clones, some missing. Altogether approximately 20,000 clones were found in the sample, and no singletons occur. Study findings and constraints: CVID subjects shared fewer TCRbeta clones than healthy controls did. Repertoire-complication correlations in CVID were limited by patient heterogeneity. In common variable immunodeficiency, TCR beta chains reportedly carried fewer deletions and N-nucleotide insertions.

Material: peripheral blood mononuclear cells. The sequence derives from a human donor with common variable immunodeficiency. This chain links TRBV30 with TRBJ1-4; possibly TRBD1 for D (6 bases). The CDR3 region is CAWSHGQGRSEKLFF. The covered CDR3 bases are TGTGCCTGGAGTCATGGGCAGGGGAGAAGTGAAAAA. Full variable domain (missing parts from reference TRBV30 and TRBJ1-4): SQTIHQWPATLVQPVGSPLSLECTVEGTSNPNLYWYRQAAGRGLQLLFYSVGIGQISSEVPQNLSASRPQDRQFILSSKKLLLSDSGFYLCAWSHGQGRSEKLFFGSGTQLSVL.